This T cell receptor beta chain was sequenced in a study of shared clonotypes between healthy human individuals. Turning to this clone: The antigen is undetermined.

Repertoires were generated with immunoSEQ multiplex PCR, while TCRdb's copy carries only in-frame clones and drops some. The sample includes 1.6 million or so clones, 96% seen only once; the top ten take approximately 1.1%. Germline-derived CDR1 and CDR2 are SEHNR and FQNEAQ (reference sequence). CDR3 length equals 17 residues. After removal of 4 bases from V and 1 base from J, the junction contained 8 bases not matched to a gene. General study results and limits: The study found approximately 5% of naive CD4 clonotypes shared across a few donors.

This clonotype originated in a man aged 25 to 45 in good health. Sequenced material: naive CD4+ T cells sorted from blood. The subset was: CD45RA+ positively selected. The chain joins TRBV7-9 to TRBJ2-7; 12 bases match TRBD2. The CDR3 DNA is TGTGCCAGCAGCTCGCCAACCGGGACTAGCGGGTCCTACGAGCAGTACTTC. It codes for CASSSPTGTSGSYEQYF.